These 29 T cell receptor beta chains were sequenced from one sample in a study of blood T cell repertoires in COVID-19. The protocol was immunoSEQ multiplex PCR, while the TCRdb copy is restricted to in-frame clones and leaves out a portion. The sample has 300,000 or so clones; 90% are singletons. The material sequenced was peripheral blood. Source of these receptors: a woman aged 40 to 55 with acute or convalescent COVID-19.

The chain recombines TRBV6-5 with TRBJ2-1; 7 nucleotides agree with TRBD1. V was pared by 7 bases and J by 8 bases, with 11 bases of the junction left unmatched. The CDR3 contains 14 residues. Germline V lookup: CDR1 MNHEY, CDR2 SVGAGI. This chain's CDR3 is CASTMSTGQYEQFF. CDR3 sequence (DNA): TGTGCCAGCACCATGTCGACAGGGCAGTATGAGCAGTTCTTC.

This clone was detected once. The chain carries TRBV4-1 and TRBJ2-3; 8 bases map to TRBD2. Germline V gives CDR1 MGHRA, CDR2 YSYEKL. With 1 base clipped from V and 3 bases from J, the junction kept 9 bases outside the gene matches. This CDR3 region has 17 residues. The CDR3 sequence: CASSQVSGGALTDTQYF. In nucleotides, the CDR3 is TGCGCCAGCAGCCAAGTCTCCGGGGGGGCTTTAACAGATACGCAGTATTTT.

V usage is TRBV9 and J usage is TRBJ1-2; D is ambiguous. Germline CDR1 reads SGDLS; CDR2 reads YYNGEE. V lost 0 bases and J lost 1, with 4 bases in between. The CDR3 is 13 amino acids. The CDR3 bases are TGTGCCAGCAGCGTAGGAGTTAACTATGGCTACACCTTC. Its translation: CASSVGVNYGYTF.

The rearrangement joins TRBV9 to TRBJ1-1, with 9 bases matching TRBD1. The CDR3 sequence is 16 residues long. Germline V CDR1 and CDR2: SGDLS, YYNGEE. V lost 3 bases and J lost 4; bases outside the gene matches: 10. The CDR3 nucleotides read TGTGCCAGCAGCGCCGGTGAACAGGGGGCGAGCACTGAAGCTTTCTTT. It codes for CASSAGEQGASTEAFF.

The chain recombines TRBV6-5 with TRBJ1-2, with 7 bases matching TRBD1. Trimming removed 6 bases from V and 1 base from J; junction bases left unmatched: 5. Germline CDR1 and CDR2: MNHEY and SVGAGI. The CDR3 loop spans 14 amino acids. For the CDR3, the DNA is TGTGCCAGCAGGTCCGGGACAGTTAACTATGGCTACACCTTC. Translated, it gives CASRSGTVNYGYTF.

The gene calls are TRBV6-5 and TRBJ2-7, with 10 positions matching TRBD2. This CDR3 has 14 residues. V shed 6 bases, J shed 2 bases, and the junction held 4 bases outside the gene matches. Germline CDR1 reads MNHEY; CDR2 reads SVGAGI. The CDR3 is CASRKREGPYEQYV. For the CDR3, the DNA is TGTGCCAGCAGGAAGCGGGAGGGTCCCTACGAGCAGTACGTC.

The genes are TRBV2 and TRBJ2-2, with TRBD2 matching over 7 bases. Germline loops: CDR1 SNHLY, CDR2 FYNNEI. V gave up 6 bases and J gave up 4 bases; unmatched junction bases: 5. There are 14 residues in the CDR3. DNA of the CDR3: TGTGCCAGCAGAGGACTAGTGAGCACCGGGGAGCTGTTTTTT. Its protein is CASRGLVSTGELFF.

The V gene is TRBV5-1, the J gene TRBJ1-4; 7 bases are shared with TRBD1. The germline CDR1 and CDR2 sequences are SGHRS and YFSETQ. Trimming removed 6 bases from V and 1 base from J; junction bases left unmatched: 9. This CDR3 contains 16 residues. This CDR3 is CASTPTGLVTNEKLFF. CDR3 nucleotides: TGCGCCAGCACCCCGACAGGGTTGGTAACTAATGAAAAACTGTTTTTT.

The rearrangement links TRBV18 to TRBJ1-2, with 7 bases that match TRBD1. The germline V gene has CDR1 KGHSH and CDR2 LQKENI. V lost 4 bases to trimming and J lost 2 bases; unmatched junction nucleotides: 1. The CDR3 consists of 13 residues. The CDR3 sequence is CASSQQGNYGYTF. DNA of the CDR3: TGTGCCAGCTCACAACAGGGGAACTATGGCTACACCTTC.

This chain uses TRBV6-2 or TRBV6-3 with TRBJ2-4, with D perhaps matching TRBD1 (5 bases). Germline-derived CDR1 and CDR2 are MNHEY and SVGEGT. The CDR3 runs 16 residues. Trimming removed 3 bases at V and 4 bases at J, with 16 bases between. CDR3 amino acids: CASSYMHTGAKNIQYF. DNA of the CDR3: TGTGCCAGCAGTTATATGCATACAGGCGCTAAAAACATTCAGTACTTC.

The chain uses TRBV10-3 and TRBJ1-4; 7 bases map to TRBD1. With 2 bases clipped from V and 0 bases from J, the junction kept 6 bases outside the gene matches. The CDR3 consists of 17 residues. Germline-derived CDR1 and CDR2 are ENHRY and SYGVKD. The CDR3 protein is CAISERVGTATNEKLFF. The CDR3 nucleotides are TGTGCCATCAGTGAGAGAGTCGGGACAGCAACTAATGAAAAACTGTTTTTT.

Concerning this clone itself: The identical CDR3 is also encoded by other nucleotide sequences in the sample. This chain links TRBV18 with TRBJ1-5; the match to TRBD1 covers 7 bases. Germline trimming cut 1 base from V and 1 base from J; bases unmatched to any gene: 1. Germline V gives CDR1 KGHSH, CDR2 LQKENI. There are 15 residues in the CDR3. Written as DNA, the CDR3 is TGTGCCAGCTCACCACTACAGGGGAGCAATCAGCCCCAGCATTTT. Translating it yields CASSPLQGSNQPQHF.

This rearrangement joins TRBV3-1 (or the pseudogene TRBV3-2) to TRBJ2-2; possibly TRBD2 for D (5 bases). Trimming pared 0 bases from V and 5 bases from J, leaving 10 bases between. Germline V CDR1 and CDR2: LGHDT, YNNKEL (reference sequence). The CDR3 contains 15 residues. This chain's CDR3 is CASSQEPADTGELFF. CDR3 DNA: TGTGCCAGCAGCCAAGAGCCAGCGGATACCGGGGAGCTGTTTTTT.

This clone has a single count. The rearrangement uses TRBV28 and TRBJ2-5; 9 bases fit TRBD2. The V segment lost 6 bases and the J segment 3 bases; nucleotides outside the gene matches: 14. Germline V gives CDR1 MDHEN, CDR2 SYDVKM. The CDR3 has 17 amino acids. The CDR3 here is CASSRRAWTSEKETQYF. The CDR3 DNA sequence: TGTGCCAGCAGCCGAAGGGCGTGGACTAGCGAGAAAGAGACCCAGTACTTC.

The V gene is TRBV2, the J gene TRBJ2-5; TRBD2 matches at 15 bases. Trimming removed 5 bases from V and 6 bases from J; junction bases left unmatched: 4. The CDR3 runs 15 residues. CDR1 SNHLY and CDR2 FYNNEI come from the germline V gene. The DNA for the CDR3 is TGTGCCAGCAGTCCCGGACTAGCGGGGGGGAAGACCCAGTACTTC. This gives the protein CASSPGLAGGKTQYF.

In DNA, the CDR3 is TGTGCCATCAGTGAGTCCTTAGGGGTAGGCACAGATACGCAGTATTTT. It is translated as CAISESLGVGTDTQYF. This chain uses TRBV10-3 with TRBJ2-3; TRBD1 is a possible D gene (5 bases). The CDR3 runs 16 residues. Germline V gene data show CDR1 as ENHRY and CDR2 as SYGVKD. V lost 0 bases and J 1 base, leaving 11 bases between the germline ends.

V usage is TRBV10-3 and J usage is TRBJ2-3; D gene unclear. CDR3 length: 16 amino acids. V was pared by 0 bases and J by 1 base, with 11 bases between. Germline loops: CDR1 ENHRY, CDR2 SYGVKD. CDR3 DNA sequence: TGTGCCATCAGTGAGTCGATGAGAATGGGCACAGATACGCAGTATTTT. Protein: CAISESMRMGTDTQYF.

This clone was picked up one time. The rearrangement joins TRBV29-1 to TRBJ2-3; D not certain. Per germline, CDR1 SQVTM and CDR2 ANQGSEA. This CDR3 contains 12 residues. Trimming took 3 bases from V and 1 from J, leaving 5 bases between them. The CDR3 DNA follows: TGCAGCGTTGAGGCAGGCACAGATACGCAGTATTTT. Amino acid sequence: CSVEAGTDTQYF.

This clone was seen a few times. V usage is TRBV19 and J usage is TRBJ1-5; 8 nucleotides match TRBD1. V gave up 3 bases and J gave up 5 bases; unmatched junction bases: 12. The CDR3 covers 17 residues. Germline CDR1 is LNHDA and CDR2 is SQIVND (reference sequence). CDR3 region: CASSIGTGPRPYQPQHF. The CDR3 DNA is TGTGCCAGTAGTATCGGGACAGGTCCACGACCGTATCAGCCCCAGCATTTT.

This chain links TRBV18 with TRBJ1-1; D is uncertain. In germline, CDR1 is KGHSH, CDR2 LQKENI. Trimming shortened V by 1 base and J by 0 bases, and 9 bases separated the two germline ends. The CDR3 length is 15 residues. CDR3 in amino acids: CASSPLASLNTEAFF. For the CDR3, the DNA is TGTGCCAGCTCACCACTCGCGAGTCTGAACACTGAAGCTTTCTTT.

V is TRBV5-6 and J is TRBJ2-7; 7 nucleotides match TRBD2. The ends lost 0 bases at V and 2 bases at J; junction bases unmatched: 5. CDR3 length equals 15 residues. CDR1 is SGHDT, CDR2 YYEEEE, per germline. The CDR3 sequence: CASSLAGTTPYEQYV. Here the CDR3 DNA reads TGTGCCAGCAGCTTGGCCGGGACTACACCCTACGAGCAGTACGTC.

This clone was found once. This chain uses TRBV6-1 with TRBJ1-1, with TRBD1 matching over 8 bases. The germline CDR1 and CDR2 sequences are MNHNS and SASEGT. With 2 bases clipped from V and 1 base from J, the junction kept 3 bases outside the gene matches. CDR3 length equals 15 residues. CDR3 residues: CASSESGTGNTEAFF. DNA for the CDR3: TGTGCCAGCAGTGAATCCGGGACAGGGAACACTGAAGCTTTCTTT.

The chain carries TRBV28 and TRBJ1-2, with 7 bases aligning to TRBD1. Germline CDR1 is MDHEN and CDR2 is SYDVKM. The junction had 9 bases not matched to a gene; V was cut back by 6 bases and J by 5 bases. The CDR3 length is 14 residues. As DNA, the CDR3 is TGTGCCAGCAGATTCTCCGACAGGGCGTATGGCTACACCTTC. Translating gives CASRFSDRAYGYTF.

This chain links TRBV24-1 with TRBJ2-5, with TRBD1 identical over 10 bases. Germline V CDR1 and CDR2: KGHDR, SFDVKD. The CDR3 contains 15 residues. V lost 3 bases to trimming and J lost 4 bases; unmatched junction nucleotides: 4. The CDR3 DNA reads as TGTGCCACCAGTGATCCCCGGACAGGGGGAGAGACCCAGTACTTC. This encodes CATSDPRTGGETQYF.

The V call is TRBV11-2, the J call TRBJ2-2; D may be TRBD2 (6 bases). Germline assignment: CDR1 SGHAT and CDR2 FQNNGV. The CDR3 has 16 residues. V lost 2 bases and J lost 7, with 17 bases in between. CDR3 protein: CASSLPAEGSIGELFF. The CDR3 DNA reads TGTGCCAGCAGCTTACCGGCGGAGGGGTCCATCGGGGAGCTGTTTTTT.

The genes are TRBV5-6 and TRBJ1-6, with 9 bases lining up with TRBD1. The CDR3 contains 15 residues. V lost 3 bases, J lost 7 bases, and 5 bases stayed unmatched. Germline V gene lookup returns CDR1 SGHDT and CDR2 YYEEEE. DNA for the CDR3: TGTGCCAGCAGCTCTGACAGGGGGAGGAATTCACCCCTCCACTTT. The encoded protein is CASSSDRGRNSPLHF.

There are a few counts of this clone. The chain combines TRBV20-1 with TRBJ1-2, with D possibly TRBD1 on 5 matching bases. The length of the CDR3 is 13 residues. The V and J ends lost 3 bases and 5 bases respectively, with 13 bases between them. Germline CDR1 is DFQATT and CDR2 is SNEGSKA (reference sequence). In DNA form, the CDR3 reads TGCAGTGCTAGTCAGGGAAAGCGTTATGGCTACACCTTC. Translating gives CSASQGKRYGYTF.

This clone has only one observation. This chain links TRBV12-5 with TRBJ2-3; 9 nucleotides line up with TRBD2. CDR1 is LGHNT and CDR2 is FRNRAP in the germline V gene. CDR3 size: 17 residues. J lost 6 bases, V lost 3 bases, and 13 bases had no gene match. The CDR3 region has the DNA TGTGCTAGTGGTTTAAGGGTTAGCGGGGGACTCTGGGATACGCAGTATTTT. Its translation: CASGLRVSGGLWDTQYF.

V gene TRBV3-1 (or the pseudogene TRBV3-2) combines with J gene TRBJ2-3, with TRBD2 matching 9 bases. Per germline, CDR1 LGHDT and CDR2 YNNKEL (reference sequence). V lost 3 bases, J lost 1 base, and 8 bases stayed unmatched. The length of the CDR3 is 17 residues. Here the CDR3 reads CASSHTWGGGGTDTQYF. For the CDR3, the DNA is TGTGCCAGCAGCCACACATGGGGCGGGGGGGGCACAGATACGCAGTATTTT.